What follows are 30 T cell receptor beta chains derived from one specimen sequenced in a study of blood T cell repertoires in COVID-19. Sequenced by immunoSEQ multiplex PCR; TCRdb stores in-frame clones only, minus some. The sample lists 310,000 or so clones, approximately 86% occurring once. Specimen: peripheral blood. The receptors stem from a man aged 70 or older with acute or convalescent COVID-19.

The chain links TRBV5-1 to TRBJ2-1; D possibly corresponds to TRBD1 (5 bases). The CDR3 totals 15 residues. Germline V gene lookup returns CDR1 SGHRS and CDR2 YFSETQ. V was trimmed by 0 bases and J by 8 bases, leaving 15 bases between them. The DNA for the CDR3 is TGCGCCAGCAGCTTGGTAGGGTTTGGGGCAGATGAGCAGTTCTTC. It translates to CASSLVGFGADEQFF.

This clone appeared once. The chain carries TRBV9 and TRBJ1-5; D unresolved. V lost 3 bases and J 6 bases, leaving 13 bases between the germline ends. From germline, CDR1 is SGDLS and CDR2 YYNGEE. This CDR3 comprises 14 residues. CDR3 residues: CASSDGSYFQPQHF. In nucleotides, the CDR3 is TGTGCCAGCAGCGACGGGTCCTACTTTCAGCCCCAGCATTTT.

The CDR3 sequence: CASSLAQGTGLNQETQYF. The DNA for the CDR3 is TGCGCCAGCAGCTTGGCCCAGGGCACAGGTTTAAACCAAGAGACCCAGTACTTC. The J gene is TRBJ2-5, the V gene TRBV5-1, with D possibly being TRBD1 (5 bases). The CDR3 extends over 18 amino acids. With 0 bases removed from V and 0 bases from J, the gap between germline ends came to 18 bases. Germline V gene data show CDR1 as SGHRS and CDR2 as YFSETQ. Based on the CDR3 plus reference TRBV5-1 and TRBJ2-5, the full variable domain is KAGVTQTPRYLIKTRGQQVTLSCSPISGHRSVSWYQQTPGQGLQFLFEYFSETQRNKGNFPGRFSGRQFSNSRSEMNVSTLELGDSALYLCASSLAQGTGLNQETQYFGPGTRLLVL.

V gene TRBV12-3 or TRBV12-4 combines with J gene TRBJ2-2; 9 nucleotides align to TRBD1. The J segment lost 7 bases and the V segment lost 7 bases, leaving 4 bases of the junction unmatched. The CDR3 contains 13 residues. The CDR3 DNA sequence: TGTGCCAGCAAACAGGGGGCTGTCGGGGAGCTGTTTTTT. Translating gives CASKQGAVGELFF.

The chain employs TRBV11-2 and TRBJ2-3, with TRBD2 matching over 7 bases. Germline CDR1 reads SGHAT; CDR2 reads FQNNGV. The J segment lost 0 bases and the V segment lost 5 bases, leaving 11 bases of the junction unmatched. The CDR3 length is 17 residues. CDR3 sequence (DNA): TGTGCCAGCAGCCCTACCCGACTAGCAGCTAGCACAGATACGCAGTATTTT. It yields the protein CASSPTRLAASTDTQYF. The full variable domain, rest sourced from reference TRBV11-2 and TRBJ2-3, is EAGVAQSPRYKIIEKRQSVAFWCNPISGHATLYWYQQILGQGPKLLIQFQNNGVVDDSQLPKDRFSAERLKGVDSTLKIQPAKLEDSAVYLCASSPTRLAASTDTQYFGPGTRLTVL.

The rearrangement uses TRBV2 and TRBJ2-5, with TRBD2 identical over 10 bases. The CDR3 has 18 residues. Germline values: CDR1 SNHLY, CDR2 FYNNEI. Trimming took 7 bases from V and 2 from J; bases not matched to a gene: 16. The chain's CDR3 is CASTARWVAGGFQETQYF. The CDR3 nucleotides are TGTGCCAGCACTGCAAGATGGGTAGCGGGGGGATTTCAAGAGACCCAGTACTTC.

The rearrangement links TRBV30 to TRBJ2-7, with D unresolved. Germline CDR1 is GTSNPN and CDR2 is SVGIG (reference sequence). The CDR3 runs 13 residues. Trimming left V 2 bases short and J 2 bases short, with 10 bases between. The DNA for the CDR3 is TGTGCCTGGAGTAGTGTCGGAGCCTACGAGCAGTACTTC. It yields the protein CAWSSVGAYEQYF.

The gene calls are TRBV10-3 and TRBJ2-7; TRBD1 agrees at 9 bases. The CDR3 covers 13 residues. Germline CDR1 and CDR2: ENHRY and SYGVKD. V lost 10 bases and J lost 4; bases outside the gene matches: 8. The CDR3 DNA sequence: TGTGCCACGTATCGACAGGGGGGTTACGAGCAGTACTTC. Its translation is CATYRQGGYEQYF.

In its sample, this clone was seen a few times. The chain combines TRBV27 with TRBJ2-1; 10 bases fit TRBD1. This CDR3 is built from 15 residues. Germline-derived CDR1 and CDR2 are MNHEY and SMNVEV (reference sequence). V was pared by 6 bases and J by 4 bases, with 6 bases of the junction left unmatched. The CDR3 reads CASRAGTGVYNEQFF. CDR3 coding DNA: TGTGCCAGCAGGGCCGGGACAGGGGTTTACAATGAGCAGTTCTTC.

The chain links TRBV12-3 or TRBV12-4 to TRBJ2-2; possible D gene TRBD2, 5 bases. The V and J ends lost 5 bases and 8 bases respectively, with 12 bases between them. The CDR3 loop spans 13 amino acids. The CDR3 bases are TGTGCCAGCAGTCCCCGGAGGAGGGGGGAGCTGTTTTTT. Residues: CASSPRRRGELFF.

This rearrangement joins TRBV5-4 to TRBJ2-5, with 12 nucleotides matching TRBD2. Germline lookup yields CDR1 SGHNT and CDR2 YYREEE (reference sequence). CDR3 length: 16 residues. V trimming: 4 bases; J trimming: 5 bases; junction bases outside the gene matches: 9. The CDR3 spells CASSPSSGGAWETQYF. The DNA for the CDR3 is TGTGCCAGCAGCCCGTCTAGCGGGGGGGCCTGGGAGACCCAGTACTTC. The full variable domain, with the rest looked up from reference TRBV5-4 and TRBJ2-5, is ETGVTQSPTHLIKTRGQQVTLRCSSQSGHNTVSWYQQALGQGPQFIFQYYREEENGRGNFPPRFSGLQFPNYSSELNVNALELDDSALYLCASSPSSGGAWETQYFGPGTRLLVL.

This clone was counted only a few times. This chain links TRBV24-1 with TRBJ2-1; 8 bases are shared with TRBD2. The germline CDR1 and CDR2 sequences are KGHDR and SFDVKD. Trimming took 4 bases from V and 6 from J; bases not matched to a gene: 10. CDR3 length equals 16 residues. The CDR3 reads CATSDEKRESPNEQFF. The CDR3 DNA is TGTGCCACCAGTGACGAAAAGCGGGAGAGTCCCAATGAGCAGTTCTTC.

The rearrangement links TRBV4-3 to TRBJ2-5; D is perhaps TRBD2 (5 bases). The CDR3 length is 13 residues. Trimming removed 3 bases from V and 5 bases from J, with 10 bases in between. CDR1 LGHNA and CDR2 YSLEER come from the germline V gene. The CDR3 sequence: CASSQTGSETQYF. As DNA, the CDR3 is TGCGCCAGCAGCCAGACGGGGTCTGAGACCCAGTACTTC.

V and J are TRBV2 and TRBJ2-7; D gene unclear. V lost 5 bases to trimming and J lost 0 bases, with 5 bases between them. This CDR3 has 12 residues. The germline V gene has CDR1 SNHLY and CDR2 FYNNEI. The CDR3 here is CASSFSSYEQYF. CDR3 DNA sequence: TGTGCCAGCAGTTTTAGCTCCTACGAGCAGTACTTC.

CDR3 sequence reads: CASSHLQGARDSPLHF. The DNA of the CDR3 is TGTGCCAGCAGCCATCTACAGGGGGCCCGGGATTCACCCCTCCACTTT. This chain uses TRBV4-2 with TRBJ1-6; TRBD1 agrees at 9 bases. Germline loops: CDR1 LGHNA, CDR2 YNFKEQ. Trimming removed 3 bases from V and 8 bases from J; junction bases left unmatched: 8. This CDR3 has 16 residues.

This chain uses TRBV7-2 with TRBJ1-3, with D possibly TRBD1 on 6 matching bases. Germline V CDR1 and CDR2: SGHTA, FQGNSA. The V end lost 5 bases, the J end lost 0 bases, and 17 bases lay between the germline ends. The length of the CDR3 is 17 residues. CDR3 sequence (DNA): TGTGCCAGCAGCAGGACAGCGGTCGGGCACTCTGGAAACACCATATATTTT. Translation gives CASSRTAVGHSGNTIYF.

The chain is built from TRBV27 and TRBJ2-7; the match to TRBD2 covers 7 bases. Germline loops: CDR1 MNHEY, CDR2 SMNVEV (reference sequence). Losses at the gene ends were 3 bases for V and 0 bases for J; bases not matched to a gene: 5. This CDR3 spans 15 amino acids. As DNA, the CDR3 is TGTGCCAGCAGTTTGGGCTGGGAGGGCTCCTACGAGCAGTACTTC. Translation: CASSLGWEGSYEQYF.

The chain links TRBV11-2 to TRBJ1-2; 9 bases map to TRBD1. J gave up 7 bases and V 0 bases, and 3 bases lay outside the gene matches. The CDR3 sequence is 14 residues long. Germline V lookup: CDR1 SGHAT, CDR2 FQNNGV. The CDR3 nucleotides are TGTGCCAGCAGCTTAGAGGGGACAGGGACTGGCTACACCTTC. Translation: CASSLEGTGTGYTF.

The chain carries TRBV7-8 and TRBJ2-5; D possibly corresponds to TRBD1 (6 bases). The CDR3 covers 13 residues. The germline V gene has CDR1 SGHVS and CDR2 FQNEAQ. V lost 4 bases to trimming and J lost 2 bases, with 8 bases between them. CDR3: CASSYQGQETQYF. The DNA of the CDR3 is TGTGCCAGCAGCTACCAGGGGCAAGAGACCCAGTACTTC. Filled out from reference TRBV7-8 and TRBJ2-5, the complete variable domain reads GAGVSQSPRYKVAKRGQDVALRCDPISGHVSLFWYQQALGQGPEFLTYFQNEAQLDKSGLPSDRFFAERPEGSVSTLKIQRTQQEDSAVYLCASSYQGQETQYFGPGTRLLVL.

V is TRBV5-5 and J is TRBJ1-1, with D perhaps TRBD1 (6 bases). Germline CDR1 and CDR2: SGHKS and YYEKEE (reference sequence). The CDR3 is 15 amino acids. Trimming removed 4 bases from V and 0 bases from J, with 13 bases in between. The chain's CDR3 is CASSPTGQLNTEAFF. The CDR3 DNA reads TGTGCCAGCAGCCCAACAGGGCAGCTGAACACTGAAGCTTTCTTT.

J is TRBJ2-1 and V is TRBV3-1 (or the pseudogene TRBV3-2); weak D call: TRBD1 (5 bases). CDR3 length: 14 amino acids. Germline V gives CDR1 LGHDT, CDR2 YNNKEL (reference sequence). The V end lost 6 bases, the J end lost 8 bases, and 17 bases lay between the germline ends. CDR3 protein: CASSPRDRGYEQFF. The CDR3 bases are TGTGCCAGCAGTCCAAGGGATAGGGGATATGAGCAGTTCTTC.

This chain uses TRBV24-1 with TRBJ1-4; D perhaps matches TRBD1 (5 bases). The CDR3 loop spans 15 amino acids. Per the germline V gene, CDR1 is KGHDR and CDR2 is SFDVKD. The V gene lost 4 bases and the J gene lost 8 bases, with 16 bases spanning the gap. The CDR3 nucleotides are TGTGCCACCAGTGAAGGAGGGCAGGGTTGGGAAAAACTGTTTTTT. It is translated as CATSEGGQGWEKLFF.

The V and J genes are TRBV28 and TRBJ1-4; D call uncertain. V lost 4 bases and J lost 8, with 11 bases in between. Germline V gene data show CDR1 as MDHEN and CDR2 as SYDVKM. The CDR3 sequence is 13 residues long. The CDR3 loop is CASSSQVGEKLFF. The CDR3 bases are TGTGCCAGCAGTTCGCAGGTCGGAGAAAAACTGTTTTTT. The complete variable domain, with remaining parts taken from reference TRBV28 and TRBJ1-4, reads DVKVTQSSRYLVKRTGEKVFLECVQDMDHENMFWYRQDPGLGLRLIYFSYDVKMKEKGDIPEGYSVSREKKERFSLILESASTNQTSMYLCASSSQVGEKLFFGSGTQLSVL.

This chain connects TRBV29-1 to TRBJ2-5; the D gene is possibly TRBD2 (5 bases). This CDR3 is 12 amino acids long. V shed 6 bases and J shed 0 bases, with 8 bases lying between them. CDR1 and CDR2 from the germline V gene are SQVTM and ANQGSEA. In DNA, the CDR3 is TGCAGCGTCGGACTGTACCAAGAGACCCAGTACTTC. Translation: CSVGLYQETQYF.

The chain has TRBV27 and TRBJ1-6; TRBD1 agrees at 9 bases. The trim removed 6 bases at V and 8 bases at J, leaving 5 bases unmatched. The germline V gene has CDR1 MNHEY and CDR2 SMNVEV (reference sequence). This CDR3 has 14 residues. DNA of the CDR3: TGTGCCAGCAGACTGACAGGGGGGCATTCACCCCTCCACTTT. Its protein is CASRLTGGHSPLHF.

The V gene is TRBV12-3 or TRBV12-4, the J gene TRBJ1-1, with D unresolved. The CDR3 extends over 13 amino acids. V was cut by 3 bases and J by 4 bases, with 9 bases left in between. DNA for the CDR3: TGTGCCAGCAGTTTCGCCGGGTCCACTGAAGCTTTCTTT. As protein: CASSFAGSTEAFF.

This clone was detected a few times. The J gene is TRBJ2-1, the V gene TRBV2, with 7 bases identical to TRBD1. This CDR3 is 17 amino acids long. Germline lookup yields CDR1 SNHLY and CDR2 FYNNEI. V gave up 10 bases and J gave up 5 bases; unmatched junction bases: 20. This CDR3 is CATNAHSGGVRDNEQFF. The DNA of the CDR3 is TGTGCCACCAACGCACACTCAGGGGGAGTGCGGGACAATGAGCAGTTCTTC.

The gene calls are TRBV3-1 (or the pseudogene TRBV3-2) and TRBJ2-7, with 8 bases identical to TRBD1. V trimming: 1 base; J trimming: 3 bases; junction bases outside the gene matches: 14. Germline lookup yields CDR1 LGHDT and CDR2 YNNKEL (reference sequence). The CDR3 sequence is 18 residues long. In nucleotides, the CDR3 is TGTGCCAGCAGCCAAGTCCCGCCCGGACAGGGCAGAATCTACGAGCAGTACTTC. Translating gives CASSQVPPGQGRIYEQYF.

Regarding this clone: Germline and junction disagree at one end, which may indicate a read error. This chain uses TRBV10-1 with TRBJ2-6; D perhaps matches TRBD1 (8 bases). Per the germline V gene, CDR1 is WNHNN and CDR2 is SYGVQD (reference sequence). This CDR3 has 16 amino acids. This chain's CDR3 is CASSRDRRTGGNVLTF. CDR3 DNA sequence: TGCGCCAGCAGCCGGGACAGGAGGACGGGGGGCAACGTCCTGACTTTC.

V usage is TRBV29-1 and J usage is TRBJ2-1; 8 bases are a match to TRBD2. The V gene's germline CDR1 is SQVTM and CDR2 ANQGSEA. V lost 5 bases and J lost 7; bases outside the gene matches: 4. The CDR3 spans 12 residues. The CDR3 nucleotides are TGCAGCGTTAAAAGCGGGAGTAATGAGCAGTTCTTC. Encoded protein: CSVKSGSNEQFF.